A single sample gave rise to the 32 T cell receptor beta chains below, sequenced in a study of T cell responses to AZD1222 COVID-19 vaccine. Using immunoSEQ multiplex PCR, the repertoire was profiled, and TCRdb retains in-frame clones only, with some absent. The data contain some 130,000 clones, roughly 90% of them singletons. Sample: peripheral blood, taken on day 0 of AZD1222 vaccination. These receptors all stem from an adult in good health.

This chain links TRBV7-3 with TRBJ1-2; 8 bases fit TRBD1. V lost 3 bases to trimming and J lost 7 bases; unmatched junction nucleotides: 7. The V gene's germline CDR1 is SGHTA and CDR2 FQGTGA. The length of the CDR3 is 14 residues. CDR3 in amino acids: CASSFGQGAGGYTF. The CDR3 DNA is TGTGCCAGCAGCTTTGGGCAGGGGGCGGGTGGCTACACCTTC. The whole variable domain, remainder taken from reference TRBV7-3 and TRBJ1-2, is GAGVSQTPSNKVTEKGKYVELRCDPISGHTALYWYRQSLGQGPEFLIYFQGTGAADDSGLPNDRFFAVRPEGSVSTLKIQRTERGDSAVYLCASSFGQGAGGYTFGSGTRLTVV.

The chain is built from TRBV30 and TRBJ1-2; no clear D gene. Trimming pared 2 bases from V and 6 bases from J, leaving 16 bases between. The CDR3 spans 14 residues. Germline CDR1 reads GTSNPN; CDR2 reads SVGIG (reference sequence). The CDR3 sequence: CAWSYVGGIDGYTF. The CDR3 bases are TGTGCCTGGAGTTATGTAGGAGGGATAGATGGCTACACCTTC.

The genes are TRBV28 and TRBJ1-4; no reliable D call. V lost 6 bases and J 0 bases, leaving 8 bases between the germline ends. CDR1 MDHEN and CDR2 SYDVKM come from the germline V gene. The CDR3 is 14 amino acids. The CDR3 bases are TGTGCCAGCAGGGACGGGACAACTAATGAAAAACTGTTTTTT. Translating gives CASRDGTTNEKLFF.

Only one count was recorded for this clone. The rearrangement joins TRBV5-8 to TRBJ2-1, with a tentative D call TRBD1 (6 bases). The CDR3 is 15 amino acids. V dropped 1 base and J dropped 6 bases, with 14 bases sitting between them. Germline CDR1 reads SGHTS; CDR2 reads YDEGEE. The CDR3 nucleotides read TGTGCCAGCAGCTTGTCGGTTCAGGGGCGCAATGAGCAGTTCTTC. Its protein product is CASSLSVQGRNEQFF.

The chain joins TRBV7-9 to TRBJ2-2; 12 bases are shared with TRBD2. The ends lost 4 bases at V and 6 bases at J; junction bases unmatched: 3. The CDR3 sequence is 15 residues long. Germline V lookup: CDR1 SEHNR, CDR2 FQNEAQ (reference sequence). The CDR3 nucleotides are TGTGCCAGCAGCTCTGGACTAGCGGGGCCCGGGGAGCTGTTTTTT. Protein product: CASSSGLAGPGELFF. The full variable domain, completed using reference TRBV7-9 and TRBJ2-2, is DTGVSQNPRHKITKRGQNVTFRCDPISEHNRLYWYRQTLGQGPEFLTYFQNEAQLEKSRLLSDRFSAERPKGSFSTLEIQRTEQGDSAMYLCASSSGLAGPGELFFGEGSRLTVL.

This clone was seen more than once but under ten times. The chain links TRBV11-3 to TRBJ2-1; 8 nucleotides align to TRBD2. Germline V gene lookup returns CDR1 SGHNT and CDR2 YENEEA. After removal of 1 base from V and 4 bases from J, the junction contained 3 bases not matched to a gene. The CDR3 is 15 amino acids. The CDR3 loop is CASSLAGGQYNEQFF. The CDR3 DNA is TGTGCCAGCAGCTTAGCGGGAGGGCAGTACAATGAGCAGTTCTTC.

This clone appeared a few times. This chain connects TRBV27 to TRBJ1-3; weak D call: TRBD1 (5 bases). Germline lookup yields CDR1 MNHEY and CDR2 SMNVEV (reference sequence). The CDR3 is made up of 13 amino acids. V lost 3 bases and J 4 bases, leaving 7 bases between the germline ends. The CDR3 spells CASSFRGGNTIYF. In DNA form, the CDR3 reads TGTGCCAGCAGTTTCCGGGGGGGAAACACCATATATTTT.

This clone occurred once. The chain links TRBV7-9 to TRBJ2-7; TRBD1 is a possible D gene (5 bases). Germline loops: CDR1 SEHNR, CDR2 FQNEAQ (reference sequence). Trimming stripped 1 base from V and 7 bases from J, with 20 bases between. There are 16 residues in the CDR3. The CDR3 spells CASSLEGVNSAGEQYF. CDR3 bases: TGTGCCAGCAGCTTAGAAGGGGTAAACTCTGCCGGGGAGCAGTACTTC.

The chain is built from TRBV15 and TRBJ2-7, with 11 bases lining up with TRBD2. Trimming cost V 4 bases and J 9 bases; bases outside gene matches: 8. The CDR3 consists of 14 residues. CDR1 is LNHNV and CDR2 is YYDKDF in the germline V gene (reference sequence). Here the CDR3 reads CATSIGTSGVRQYF. The CDR3 DNA reads TGTGCCACCAGCATTGGGACTAGCGGAGTAAGGCAGTACTTC.

The gene calls are TRBV7-9 and TRBJ1-1, with TRBD1 matching over 8 bases. Trimming removed 5 bases from V and 4 bases from J; junction bases left unmatched: 21. Germline V gives CDR1 SEHNR, CDR2 FQNEAQ (reference sequence). The CDR3 spans 19 residues. This CDR3 is CASSRQFGQGGIMGTEAFF. The CDR3 DNA reads as TGTGCCAGCAGCCGTCAGTTCGGACAGGGAGGTATCATGGGCACTGAAGCTTTCTTT.

This chain links TRBV18 with TRBJ2-7; 7 bases line up with TRBD1. The CDR3 is 15 amino acids. CDR1 KGHSH and CDR2 LQKENI come from the germline V gene. The junction had 7 bases not matched to a gene; V was cut back by 3 bases and J by 2 bases. CDR3 in amino acids: CASSPGQIGTYEQYF. For the CDR3, the DNA is TGTGCCAGCTCACCGGGACAGATCGGCACCTACGAGCAGTACTTC. Filled out from reference TRBV18 and TRBJ2-7, the complete variable domain reads NAGVMQNPRHLVRRRGQEARLRCSPMKGHSHVYWYRQLPEEGLKFMVYLQKENIIDESGMPKERFSAEFPKEGPSILRIQQVVRGDSAAYFCASSPGQIGTYEQYFGPGTRLTVT.

This clone was recorded once. The chain recombines TRBV6-1 with TRBJ2-7; unclear D gene. The CDR3 has 14 amino acids. The germline V gene has CDR1 MNHNS and CDR2 SASEGT. V was shortened by 2 bases and J by 0 bases, with 8 bases between the two germline ends. The CDR3 bases are TGTGCCAGCAGTGAATCGTGGCTCTCCTACGAGCAGTACTTC. Translation: CASSESWLSYEQYF.

The chain recombines TRBV21-1 with TRBJ2-7; TRBD2, as called in the table, went unchecked against the DNA. TRBV21-1 is a listed pseudogene. CDR3 length equals 15 residues. For the CDR3, the DNA is TGTGCCAGCAGCAACTGTACTAGAAATATCTACGAGCAGTACTTC. It translates to CASSNCTRNIYEQYF.

This chain uses TRBV24-1 with TRBJ2-6, with 9 bases aligning to TRBD1. From germline, CDR1 is KGHDR and CDR2 SFDVKD. Unmatched junction bases numbered 13, after V lost 8 bases and J lost 0 bases. The CDR3 sequence is 19 residues long. CDR3 sequence (DNA): TGTGCCACCATTCGCCGGGACAGGGAAACATGCTCTGGGGCCAACGTCCTGACTTTC. Translated: CATIRRDRETCSGANVLTF.

The chain couples TRBV7-9 to TRBJ1-4, with TRBD1 as a possible D gene (6 bases). V was clipped by 5 bases and J by 8 bases, with 21 bases between them. The CDR3 has 16 residues. Germline V gene sequence: CDR1 SEHNR, CDR2 FQNEAQ (reference sequence). The CDR3 sequence: CASSTSWGAEDEKLFF. DNA for the CDR3: TGTGCCAGCAGCACAAGTTGGGGGGCGGAAGACGAAAAACTGTTTTTT.

V is TRBV6-5 and J is TRBJ2-7; D gene uncertain. Germline values: CDR1 MNHEY, CDR2 SVGAGI. This CDR3 comprises 12 residues. Trimming took off 4 bases at V and 5 bases at J, with 9 bases between the two ends. CDR3 sequence (DNA): TGTGCCAGCAGTTCGTTCAGTCACGAGCAGTACTTC. Amino acids: CASSSFSHEQYF.

The rearrangement joins TRBV24-1 to TRBJ2-2; 10 positions match TRBD1. This CDR3 comprises 16 residues. Germline V gene sequence: CDR1 KGHDR, CDR2 SFDVKD. Trimming at V came to 5 bases and at J to 2 bases, leaving 4 bases not matched to a gene. Here the CDR3 reads CATSVRDRGNTGELFF. DNA of the CDR3: TGTGCCACCAGTGTCCGGGACAGGGGTAACACCGGGGAGCTGTTTTTT.

The chain joins TRBV7-6 to TRBJ2-7, with TRBD2 matching 8 bases. This CDR3 contains 14 residues. Looked up from germline, CDR1 is SGHVS and CDR2 is FNYEAQ. V was clipped by 5 bases and J by 3 bases; unmatched bases: 6. The CDR3 DNA sequence: TGTGCCAGCAGCGGTCGGGGGGGCCACTACGAGCAGTACTTC. Protein: CASSGRGGHYEQYF.

The J gene is TRBJ1-1, the V gene TRBV5-4; 7 bases align to TRBD1. The CDR3 consists of 15 residues. The germline V gene encodes CDR1 SGHNT and CDR2 YYREEE (reference sequence). With V trimmed by 2 bases and J by 4 bases, 8 bases remained unmatched. The CDR3 nucleotides read TGTGCCAGCAGCTTATTTGGGACAGCCAGCACTGAAGCTTTCTTT. It codes for CASSLFGTASTEAFF.

The chain combines TRBV5-1 with TRBJ2-1, with no clear D. Germline-derived CDR1 and CDR2 are SGHRS and YFSETQ. This CDR3 is built from 15 residues. The germline V and J ends were trimmed by 5 bases and 7 bases, with 19 bases remaining between them. CDR3 in amino acids: CASSVNGEIQNEQFF. The DNA of the CDR3 is TGCGCCAGCAGTGTTAATGGGGAAATTCAGAATGAGCAGTTCTTC.

V is TRBV6-2 or TRBV6-3 and J is TRBJ2-7; D remains unclear. The CDR3 totals 14 residues. From germline, CDR1 is MNHEY and CDR2 SVGEGT. The V gene lost 0 bases and the J gene lost 0 bases, with 6 bases spanning the gap. DNA for the CDR3: TGTGCCAGCAGTTACTCGACGTACTCCTACGAGCAGTACTTC. Protein: CASSYSTYSYEQYF.

The chain recombines TRBV19 with TRBJ2-6; D could derive from TRBD1 or TRBD2 (5 bases each). The length of the CDR3 is 16 residues. Germline lookup yields CDR1 LNHDA and CDR2 SQIVND (reference sequence). V was clipped by 5 bases and J by 0 bases, with 11 bases between them. The CDR3 protein is CASSLKGTSGANVLTF. CDR3 DNA sequence: TGTGCCAGTAGTCTGAAAGGGACCTCTGGGGCCAACGTCCTGACTTTC.

V usage is TRBV27 and J usage is TRBJ2-5, with 7 bases fitting TRBD2. From germline, CDR1 is MNHEY and CDR2 SMNVEV (reference sequence). The junction had 15 bases not matched to a gene; V was cut back by 0 bases and J by 5 bases. The CDR3 runs 18 residues. CDR3 coding DNA: TGTGCCAGCAGTTTATCTAGTTGGGCGGGAGTTATGTGGGAGACCCAGTACTTC. This sequence encodes CASSLSSWAGVMWETQYF.

This chain links TRBV12-5 with TRBJ2-3; TRBD2 might be the D (5 bases). Germline V CDR1 and CDR2: LGHNT, FRNRAP. This CDR3 is 14 amino acids long. Trimming removed 7 bases at V and 0 bases at J, with 11 bases between. CDR3 nucleotide sequence: TGTGCTAGTGTTCCCGGACTTAGCACAGATACGCAGTATTTT. This sequence encodes CASVPGLSTDTQYF. Looking up the rest from reference TRBV12-5 and TRBJ2-3 gives the full variable domain: DARVTQTPRHKVTEMGQEVTMRCQPILGHNTVFWYRQTMMQGLELLAYFRNRAPLDDSGMPKDRFSAEMPDATLATLKIQPSEPRDSAVYFCASVPGLSTDTQYFGPGTRLTVL.

Here the CDR3 DNA reads TGTGCCAGCAGCTTAGAGGGGGCCACCGAGCAGTACTTC. Translated, it gives CASSLEGATEQYF. V and J are TRBV7-9 and TRBJ2-7; 7 nucleotides align to TRBD1. Germline CDR1 SEHNR, CDR2 FQNEAQ (reference sequence). This CDR3 contains 13 residues. Trimming removed 1 base from V and 6 bases from J; junction bases left unmatched: 3.

In this sample, this clone turned up a few times. The chain couples TRBV5-4 to TRBJ1-2; D remains unclear. The germline V gene has CDR1 SGHNT and CDR2 YYREEE (reference sequence). With 4 bases removed from V and 4 bases from J, the gap between germline ends came to 14 bases. There are 14 residues in the CDR3. CDR3 sequence: CASSTGGVAYGYTF. For the CDR3, the DNA is TGTGCCAGCAGCACCGGTGGGGTGGCCTATGGCTACACCTTC.

The chain has TRBV4-2 and TRBJ1-1; tentative D call: TRBD1 (6 bases). V lost 4 bases, J lost 8 bases, and 14 bases lay in between. Germline lookup yields CDR1 LGHNA and CDR2 YNFKEQ. The CDR3 covers 13 residues. The CDR3 spells CASSLQSGEEAFF. CDR3 DNA sequence: TGTGCCAGCAGCCTACAATCAGGGGAAGAAGCTTTCTTT.

The V call is TRBV28, the J call TRBJ1-6; D is unclear. The CDR3 spans 15 residues. Trimming removed 6 bases at V and 4 bases at J, with 13 bases between. Looked up from germline, CDR1 is MDHEN and CDR2 is SYDVKM. The CDR3 DNA reads TGTGCCAGCAGCGCTCCACCGCAGTATAATTCACCCCTCCACTTT. Residues: CASSAPPQYNSPLHF.

The chain is built from TRBV7-9 and TRBJ2-2, with 7 bases identical to TRBD1. Trimming at V came to 5 bases and at J to 4 bases, leaving 10 bases not matched to a gene. The V gene's germline CDR1 is SEHNR and CDR2 FQNEAQ (reference sequence). The CDR3 covers 16 residues. The chain's CDR3 is CASSRTQGVITGELFF. The DNA of the CDR3 is TGTGCCAGCAGCCGAACTCAGGGGGTGATCACCGGGGAGCTGTTTTTT.

The chain couples TRBV28 to TRBJ1-2, with D possibly matching TRBD1 (5 bases). Germline CDR1 and CDR2: MDHEN and SYDVKM. V lost 5 bases, J lost 1 base, and 23 bases lay in between. The CDR3 is made up of 18 amino acids. CDR3: CASSRHFGGSFNNYGYTF. The CDR3 DNA reads TGTGCCAGCAGTCGGCACTTCGGGGGGAGCTTTAATAACTATGGCTACACCTTC.

This sequence joins TRBV24-1 and TRBJ2-1, with 14 bases identical to TRBD2. The V segment lost 4 bases and the J segment 8 bases; nucleotides outside the gene matches: 9. Germline values: CDR1 KGHDR, CDR2 SFDVKD. This CDR3 is 17 amino acids long. CDR3 nucleotide sequence: TGTGCCACCAGTGACTGGGGACTAGCGGGAGAAATGGATGAGCAGTTCTTC. Translation: CATSDWGLAGEMDEQFF.

The gene calls are TRBV9 and TRBJ2-3; 7 nucleotides line up with TRBD2. The CDR3 runs 15 residues. V lost 4 bases, J lost 4 bases, and 9 bases stayed unmatched. Germline V gene data show CDR1 as SGDLS and CDR2 as YYNGEE. CDR3 protein: CASSLRQRGADTQYF. CDR3 sequence (DNA): TGTGCCAGCAGCCTCAGACAGCGGGGAGCAGATACGCAGTATTTT. The entire variable domain, with the rest obtained from reference TRBV9 and TRBJ2-3, is as follows: DSGVTQTPKHLITATGQRVTLRCSPRSGDLSVYWYQQSLDQGLQFLIQYYNGEERAKGNILERFSAQQFPDLHSELNLSSLELGDSALYFCASSLRQRGADTQYFGPGTRLTVL.